This TCR beta chain emerged from a study of naive and memory T cell subsets. Both TRBC1 and TRBC2 were covered by a beta constant-region primer of two equimolar oligonucleotides. Nested alpha and beta constant-region primers with the SP2 primer drove four PCR rounds on ligated cDNA. MiXCR was run by TCRdb on the UMI-ligation and nested PCR reads, yielding one entry per CDR3 protein. The sample carries roughly 91,000 distinct CDR3 sequences, around 13% recorded once. Four subsets defined by CD45RA and CD27 were sorted after CD3, CD4, CD8 and live/dead staining. On this clonotype: No antigen is known for it.

The germline V gene has CDR1 MNHEY and CDR2 SMNVEV (reference sequence). The CDR3 length is 15 residues. Trimming removed 2 bases at V and 0 bases at J, with 9 bases between. Study-wide findings and caveats: Over 85% of naive TCR sequences appeared only once, unlike memory subsets. Naive and memory repertoire findings lacked a ground truth for validation.

The clonotype comes from a human donor in good health. The material sequenced was central memory CD4+ T cells from blood. The gene calls are TRBV27 and TRBJ2-3, with D perhaps TRBD1 or TRBD2 (5 bases each). The CDR3 here is CASSLSGGSTDTQYF. The CDR3 region has the DNA TGTGCCAGCAGTTTAAGTGGGGGAAGCACAGATACGCAGTATTTT.